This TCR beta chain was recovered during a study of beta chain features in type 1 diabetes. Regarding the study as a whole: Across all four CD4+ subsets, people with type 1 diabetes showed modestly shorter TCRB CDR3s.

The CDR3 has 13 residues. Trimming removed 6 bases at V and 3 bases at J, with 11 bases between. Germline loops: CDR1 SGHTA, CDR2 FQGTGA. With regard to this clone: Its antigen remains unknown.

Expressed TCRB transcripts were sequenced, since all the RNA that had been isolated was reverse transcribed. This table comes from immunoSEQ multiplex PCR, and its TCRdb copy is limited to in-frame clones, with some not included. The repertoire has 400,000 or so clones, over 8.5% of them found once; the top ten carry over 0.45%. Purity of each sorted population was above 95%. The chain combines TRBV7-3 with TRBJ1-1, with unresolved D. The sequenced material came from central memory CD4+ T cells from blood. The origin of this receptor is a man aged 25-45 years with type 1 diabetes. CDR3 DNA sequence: TGTGCCAGCAGACCCTGGGGTTACACTGAAGCTTTCTTT. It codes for CASRPWGYTEAFF.